Listed below are T cell receptor beta chains from one sample, sequenced in a study of vaccination effects on CD4 cells after COVID-19. What these receptors recognize is not known. Profiling relied on immunoSEQ multiplex PCR, and the TCRdb table lists in-frame clones only, not all of them. Of about 34,000 clones listed, 55% to 85% were seen once; the top ten hold more than 25%. This specimen was CD4+ T cells from PBMCs cultured with HCoV-OC43 spike peptides, taken before COVID-19 vaccination. All receptors come from a human donor who received a COVID-19 vaccine. Each CDR3 is given without its conserved first and last residue. Where a row states a size, it is once, few, many or the class of an expanded clone; other rows omit it.

V gene: TRBV4-1; J gene: TRBJ1-3; clone size: few; CDR3 protein: ASSQGQGVSGNTIY
V gene: TRBV7-9; J gene: TRBJ2-1; clone size: .; CDR3 protein: ASSSDPVAGGPRNEQF
V gene: TRBV9; J gene: TRBJ1-1; clone size: .; CDR3 protein: ASSVEVQNTEAF
V gene: TRBV6-5; J gene: TRBJ1-2; clone size: .; CDR3 protein: ASRAINYGYT
V gene: TRBV7-9; J gene: TRBJ1-1; clone size: few; CDR3 protein: AAGFSNTEAF
V gene: TRBV4-2; J gene: TRBJ2-5; clone size: .; CDR3 protein: ASSQDMRDQETQY
V gene: TRBV6-5; J gene: TRBJ1-2; clone size: .; CDR3 protein: ASSYSYDRGRIGYT
V gene: TRBV5-1; J gene: TRBJ2-2; clone size: .; CDR3 protein: ASSLGQGSGRGTGELF
V gene: TRBV5-5; J gene: TRBJ2-3; clone size: .; CDR3 protein: ASSLANRGVDTQY
V gene: TRBV4-1; J gene: TRBJ1-6; clone size: .; CDR3 protein: ASSQQTGENSPLH
V gene: TRBV2; J gene: TRBJ1-2; clone size: .; CDR3 protein: ASRTSGKVYGYT
V gene: TRBV3-1/TRBV3-2; J gene: TRBJ2-1; clone size: .; CDR3 protein: ASSLTYNEQF
V gene: TRBV5-4; J gene: TRBJ1-1; clone size: .; CDR3 protein: ASSLYEGSNTEAF
V gene: TRBV15; J gene: TRBJ1-5; clone size: .; CDR3 protein: ATSTETLDPIFSNQPQH
V gene: TRBV28; J gene: TRBJ1-6; clone size: .; CDR3 protein: ASSLGGAGSPLH
V gene: TRBV6-1; J gene: TRBJ2-7; clone size: .; CDR3 protein: ASSERTIGREQY
V gene: TRBV6-5; J gene: TRBJ1-2; clone size: .; CDR3 protein: ASSYSILANYGYT
V gene: TRBV29-1; J gene: TRBJ1-1; clone size: once; CDR3 protein: SVATGLVNTEAF
V gene: TRBV7-9; J gene: TRBJ2-7; clone size: few; CDR3 protein: ASSLDDSFTF
V gene: TRBV30; J gene: TRBJ2-7; clone size: .; CDR3 protein: AWSQGGSGEQY
V gene: TRBV11-3; J gene: TRBJ2-6; clone size: .; CDR3 protein: ASSLTGGISGANVLT
V gene: TRBV2; J gene: TRBJ1-3; clone size: .; CDR3 protein: ASSLYRAGNTIY
V gene: TRBV4-1; J gene: TRBJ1-6; clone size: .; CDR3 protein: ASSQVLGLQSSYNSPLH
V gene: TRBV9; J gene: TRBJ2-1; clone size: few; CDR3 protein: ASSVSDEQF
V gene: TRBV19; J gene: TRBJ2-3; clone size: .; CDR3 protein: ASSLYSGRTDTQY
V gene: TRBV7-8; J gene: TRBJ2-7; clone size: once; CDR3 protein: ASTGRGGSSYEQY
V gene: TRBV19; J gene: TRBJ2-7; clone size: once; CDR3 protein: ASSKGSGSHEQY
V gene: TRBV29-1; J gene: TRBJ1-1; clone size: .; CDR3 protein: SVSRAGYETEAF
V gene: TRBV12-1; J gene: TRBJ2-3; clone size: .; CDR3 protein: ASSGSGTSGSGATDTQY
V gene: TRBV6-5; J gene: TRBJ1-1; clone size: .; CDR3 protein: ASTLRVNTEAF
V gene: TRBV28; J gene: TRBJ1-2; clone size: .; CDR3 protein: ASLSGANYGYT
V gene: TRBV12-3/TRBV12-4; J gene: TRBJ2-1; clone size: .; CDR3 protein: ASSFLRNEQF
V gene: TRBV7-9; J gene: TRBJ2-3; clone size: .; CDR3 protein: ASSLLSLGTDTQY
V gene: TRBV7-9; J gene: TRBJ2-1; clone size: once; CDR3 protein: ASSLVGANEQF
V gene: TRBV7-7; J gene: TRBJ2-1; clone size: .; CDR3 protein: ASSSLGLNNEQF
V gene: TRBV30; J gene: TRBJ2-1; clone size: .; CDR3 protein: AWSLGGLRSYNEQF
V gene: TRBV28; J gene: TRBJ1-6; clone size: once; CDR3 protein: ASSLRSTNNSPLH
V gene: TRBV5-1; J gene: TRBJ1-3; clone size: few; CDR3 protein: ASSTGTGQISGNTIY
V gene: TRBV10-3; J gene: TRBJ2-4; clone size: .; CDR3 protein: AISLDRGGSNIQY
V gene: TRBV7-2; J gene: TRBJ1-2; clone size: .; CDR3 protein: ASTGTANYGYT
V gene: TRBV6-6; J gene: TRBJ2-7; clone size: .; CDR3 protein: ASSKGTASYEQY